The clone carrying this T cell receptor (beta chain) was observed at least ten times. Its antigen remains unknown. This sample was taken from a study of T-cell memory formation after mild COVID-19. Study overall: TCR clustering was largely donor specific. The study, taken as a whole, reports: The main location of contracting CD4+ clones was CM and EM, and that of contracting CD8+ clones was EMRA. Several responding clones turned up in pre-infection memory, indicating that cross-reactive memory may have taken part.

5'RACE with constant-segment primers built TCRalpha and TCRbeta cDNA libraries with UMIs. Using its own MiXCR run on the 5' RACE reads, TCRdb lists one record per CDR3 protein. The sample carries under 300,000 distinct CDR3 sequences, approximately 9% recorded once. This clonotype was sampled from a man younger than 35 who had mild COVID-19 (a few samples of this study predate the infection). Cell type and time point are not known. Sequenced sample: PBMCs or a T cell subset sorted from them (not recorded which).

CDR3 amino acids: CSVPNGRGLPSSYNEQFF. The CDR3 nucleotides read TGCAGCGTGCCTAACGGCAGGGGTCTTCCGAGCTCCTACAATGAGCAGTTCTTC. The chain carries TRBV29-1 and TRBJ2-1, with D possibly matching TRBD1 (6 bases). V was clipped by 6 bases and J by 0 bases, with 24 bases between them. Per germline, CDR1 SQVTM and CDR2 ANQGSEA. CDR3 length: 18 residues.